These 18 T cell receptor beta chains were sequenced from one sample in a study of radiotherapy plus CTLA-4 blockade in lung cancer. The protocol was immunoSEQ multiplex PCR, while the TCRdb copy is restricted to in-frame clones and leaves out a portion. The sample includes 90,000 to 95,000 clones, around four fifths of them seen just once. The sequencing here drew on peripheral blood, taken from a patient treated with radiotherapy plus ipilimumab. The receptors here all came from a human donor with non-small cell lung cancer who had stable disease on radiotherapy plus ipilimumab.

The chain is built from TRBV9 and TRBJ2-3; no clear D. This CDR3 contains 14 residues. Germline CDR1 is SGDLS and CDR2 is YYNGEE. The V gene lost 6 bases and the J gene lost 2 bases, with 13 bases spanning the gap. The chain's CDR3 is CASTPGYNTDTQYF. CDR3 sequence (DNA): TGTGCCAGCACCCCGGGTTATAACACAGATACGCAGTATTTT.

This clone has just a few counts. This chain joins TRBV14 and TRBJ2-3; the D gene is possibly TRBD1 (6 bases). This CDR3 contains 16 residues. V gave up 2 bases and J gave up 3 bases, with 15 bases separating them. Looked up from germline, CDR1 is SGHDN and CDR2 is FVKESK. CDR3: CASSQPDSPITDTQYF. The CDR3 region has the DNA TGTGCCAGCAGCCAACCGGACAGCCCGATTACAGATACGCAGTATTTT.

This clone was counted once. The rearrangement links TRBV7-7 to TRBJ1-5, with D hard to call. This CDR3 contains 14 residues. Germline CDR1 and CDR2: SSHAT and FNYEAQ (reference sequence). The CDR3 coding sequence is TGTGCTAGCCCCCCGGGAGGAAGCAATCAGCCCCAGCATTTT. It codes for CASPPGGSNQPQHF. Full variable domain (missing parts from reference TRBV7-7 and TRBJ1-5): GAGVSQSPRYKVTKRGQDVTLRCDPISSHATLYWYQQALGQGPEFLTYFNYEAQPDKSGLPSDRFSAERPEGSISTLTIQRTEQRDSAMYRCASPPGGSNQPQHFGDGTRLSIL.

The chain has TRBV6-1 and TRBJ1-3; 10 positions agree with TRBD1. Trimming at V came to 1 base and at J to 4 bases, leaving 4 bases not matched to a gene. Germline CDR1 reads MNHNS; CDR2 reads SASEGT. This CDR3 spans 16 amino acids. DNA of the CDR3: TGTGCCAGCAGTGAAGGGGGACAGGGGAGAGGAAACACCATATATTTT. Translated, it gives CASSEGGQGRGNTIYF.

This clone was observed a handful of times. The gene calls are TRBV28 and TRBJ1-3; D unresolved. The CDR3 totals 14 residues. CDR1 and CDR2 from the germline V gene are MDHEN and SYDVKM. The germline V and J ends were trimmed by 8 bases and 4 bases, with 15 bases remaining between them. CDR3 region: CASGEGRRGNTIYF. The CDR3 bases are TGTGCCAGCGGTGAAGGGCGACGAGGAAACACCATATATTTT.

The chain joins TRBV2 to TRBJ2-4, with a possible D match to TRBD2 (6 bases). This CDR3 is 13 amino acids long. The V and J ends lost 8 bases and 5 bases respectively, with 13 bases between them. CDR1 is SNHLY, CDR2 FYNNEI, per germline. The CDR3 DNA reads as TGTGCCAGCGGCGGGACGGTTGAAAACATTCAGTACTTC. Translating gives CASGGTVENIQYF. Combining the CDR3 with reference TRBV2 and TRBJ2-4 gives the whole variable domain EPEVTQTPSHQVTQMGQEVILRCVPISNHLYFYWYRQILGQKVEFLVSFYNNEISEKSEIFDDQFSVERPDGSNFTLKIRSTKLEDSAMYFCASGGTVENIQYFGAGTRLSVL.

The chain carries TRBV9 and TRBJ1-2; TRBD1 aligns across 7 bases. V shed 6 bases, J shed 7 bases, and the junction held 15 bases outside the gene matches. CDR1 is SGDLS, CDR2 YYNGEE, per germline. This CDR3 has 15 residues. The CDR3: CASNPSGQSGAGYTF. The CDR3, as DNA: TGTGCCAGCAATCCCTCGGGACAGTCGGGGGCTGGCTACACCTTC. Using reference TRBV9 and TRBJ1-2 for the parts outside the CDR3, the full variable domain is DSGVTQTPKHLITATGQRVTLRCSPRSGDLSVYWYQQSLDQGLQFLIQYYNGEERAKGNILERFSAQQFPDLHSELNLSSLELGDSALYFCASNPSGQSGAGYTFGSGTRLTVV.

This clone was seen only once. This rearrangement joins TRBV13 to TRBJ2-2; weak D call: TRBD2 (6 bases). Germline V CDR1 and CDR2: PRHDT, FYEKMQ (reference sequence). The CDR3 consists of 16 residues. The V and J ends lost 5 bases and 6 bases respectively, with 19 bases between them. In DNA, the CDR3 is TGTGCCAGCAGCCCGCCGGGACTGAGGGGCCCCGGGGAGCTGTTTTTT. It specifies CASSPPGLRGPGELFF.

The V and J genes are TRBV7-3 and TRBJ2-2; perhaps D is TRBD1 or TRBD2 (5 bases each). The germline V gene has CDR1 SGHTA and CDR2 FQGTGA. V shed 5 bases and J shed 5 bases, with 12 bases lying between them. The CDR3 contains 14 residues. The CDR3 DNA is TGTGCCAGCAGCCCCGGGACGCGGACCGGGGAGCTGTTTTTT. Translation gives CASSPGTRTGELFF.

The chain couples TRBV29-1 to TRBJ1-1; D not certain. There are 10 residues in the CDR3. The V end lost 7 bases, the J end lost 1 base, and 4 bases lay between the germline ends. Germline CDR1 is SQVTM and CDR2 is ANQGSEA. This chain's CDR3 is CSAGNTEAFF. The CDR3 DNA is TGCAGCGCTGGGAACACTGAAGCTTTCTTT. Complete variable domain (other parts from reference TRBV29-1 and TRBJ1-1): SAVISQKPSRDICQRGTSLTIQCQVDSQVTMMFWYRQQPGQSLTLIATANQGSEATYESGFVIDKFPISRPNLTFSTLTVSNMSPEDSSIYLCSAGNTEAFFGQGTRLTVV.

This rearrangement joins TRBV13 to TRBJ2-7, with D perhaps matching TRBD2 (5 bases). This CDR3 is 14 amino acids long. Germline CDR1 PRHDT, CDR2 FYEKMQ (reference sequence). Trimming pared 5 bases from V and 7 bases from J, leaving 18 bases between. In DNA form, the CDR3 reads TGTGCCAGCAGCCCACTAGGAGGTGCGGGTGAGCAGTACTTC. This sequence encodes CASSPLGGAGEQYF. The full variable domain, in which reference TRBV13 and TRBJ2-7 provide the parts outside the CDR3, is AAGVIQSPRHLIKEKRETATLKCYPIPRHDTVYWYQQGPGQDPQFLISFYEKMQSDKGSIPDRFSAQQFSDYHSELNMSSLELGDSALYFCASSPLGGAGEQYFGPGTRLTVT.

This sequence joins TRBV7-9 and TRBJ2-2; D is unclear. Germline V gene lookup returns CDR1 SEHNR and CDR2 FQNEAQ (reference sequence). V was trimmed by 5 bases and J by 1 base, leaving 8 bases between them. The CDR3 runs 14 residues. The CDR3 nucleotides read TGTGCCAGCAGCCCCAGAGTGAACACCGGGGAGCTGTTTTTT. Translation gives CASSPRVNTGELFF.

This clone showed up just once. This chain joins TRBV12-5 and TRBJ2-7, with no clear D. This CDR3 contains 11 residues. Looked up from germline, CDR1 is LGHNT and CDR2 is FRNRAP. The V end lost 4 bases, the J end lost 5 bases, and 6 bases lay between the germline ends. Here the CDR3 reads CASGSRDEQYF. The CDR3 DNA reads TGTGCTAGTGGTTCTAGAGACGAGCAGTACTTC.

The chain uses TRBV7-8 and TRBJ2-5; D remains ambiguous. The last part of the DNA fits TRBJ2-7 better; the J call may be wrong. This CDR3 has 16 amino acids. The V gene's germline CDR1 is SGHVS and CDR2 FQNEAQ. The CDR3 region is CASSSQSPQISYEQYF. Written as DNA, the CDR3 is TGTGCCAGCAGCTCCCAAAGCCCTCAGATCTCCTACGAGCAGTACTTC.

This clone was seen only once. The chain joins TRBV19 to TRBJ1-5; the match to TRBD1 covers 8 bases. V lost 6 bases and J lost 0; bases outside the gene matches: 7. Germline V gives CDR1 LNHDA, CDR2 SQIVND (reference sequence). The CDR3 loop spans 16 amino acids. DNA for the CDR3: TGTGCCAGTAGCCAAGGACAGGGTTTTAGCAATCAGCCCCAGCATTTT. It is translated as CASSQGQGFSNQPQHF.

The chain links TRBV20-1 to TRBJ2-7, with D hard to call. The CDR3 is 11 residues long. The germline V gene encodes CDR1 DFQATT and CDR2 SNEGSKA (reference sequence). The germline V and J ends were trimmed by 3 bases and 7 bases, with 10 bases remaining between them. The CDR3 reads CSASTGPEQYF. In nucleotides, the CDR3 is TGCAGTGCTAGTACCGGGCCAGAGCAGTACTTC.

The chain couples TRBV9 to TRBJ2-3; no definite D call. Germline CDR1 reads SGDLS; CDR2 reads YYNGEE. This CDR3 is built from 13 residues. V lost 4 bases, J lost 6 bases, and 12 bases lay in between. CDR3 protein: CASSLRPVDTQYF. The CDR3 coding sequence is TGTGCCAGCAGCCTCCGACCCGTGGATACGCAGTATTTT.

The genes are TRBV19 and TRBJ2-1; D could derive from TRBD1 or TRBD2 (5 bases each). The CDR3 is made up of 13 amino acids. Trimming stripped 6 bases from V and 3 bases from J, with 9 bases between. Germline V gene lookup returns CDR1 LNHDA and CDR2 SQIVND (reference sequence). CDR3 in DNA: TGTGCCAGTAGGGGTGGGGGCTACAATGAGCAGTTCTTC. It encodes CASRGGGYNEQFF.